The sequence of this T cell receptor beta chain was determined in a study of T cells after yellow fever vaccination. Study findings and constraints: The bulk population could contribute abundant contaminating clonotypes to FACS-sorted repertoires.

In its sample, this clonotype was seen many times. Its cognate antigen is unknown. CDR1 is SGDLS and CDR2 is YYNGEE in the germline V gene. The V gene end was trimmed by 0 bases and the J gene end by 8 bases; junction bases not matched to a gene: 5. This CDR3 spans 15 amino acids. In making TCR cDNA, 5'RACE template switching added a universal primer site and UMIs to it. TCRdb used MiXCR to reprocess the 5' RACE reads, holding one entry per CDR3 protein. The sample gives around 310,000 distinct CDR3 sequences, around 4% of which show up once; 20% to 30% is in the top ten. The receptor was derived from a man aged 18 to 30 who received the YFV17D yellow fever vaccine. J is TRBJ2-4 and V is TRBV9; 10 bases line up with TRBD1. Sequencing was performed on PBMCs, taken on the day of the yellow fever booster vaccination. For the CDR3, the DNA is TGTGCCAGCAGCGTAGGGGAGGGGACAGGGGACATTCAGTACTTC. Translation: CASSVGEGTGDIQYF. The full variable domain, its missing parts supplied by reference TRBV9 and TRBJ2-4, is DSGVTQTPKHLITATGQRVTLRCSPRSGDLSVYWYQQSLDQGLQFLIQYYNGEERAKGNILERFSAQQFPDLHSELNLSSLELGDSALYFCASSVGEGTGDIQYFGAGTRLSVL.